One and the same sample provided the 27 T cell receptor beta chains below, sequenced in a study of CXCR3-negative and CXCR3-positive naive CD8 T cells. Carrying UMI labels, the TRB cDNA libraries were prepared through 5' RACE. TCRdb re-called the 5' RACE reads; every CDR3 protein appears as one record, without DNA. This sample contains under 30,000 distinct CDR3 sequences. Sequences were obtained from memory CD8+ T cells from blood. Source of these receptors: a human donor in good health. Some clones in this sample may be carry-over from other donors' samples.

The chain joins TRBV11-2 to TRBJ2-2; with no DNA, the TCRdb D assignment of TRBD2 cannot be verified. The CDR3 runs to 16 residues. CDR1 is SGHAT, CDR2 FQNNGV, per germline. CDR3 sequence reads: CASSLIAGGNTGELFF.

The chain links TRBV7-2 to TRBJ2-7; the TCRdb D gene call, TRBD1, has no DNA to confirm it. The CDR3 spans 14 residues. Germline assignment: CDR1 SGHTA and CDR2 FQGNSA. This chain's CDR3 is CASSFPGQSYEQYF. The full variable domain, rest sourced from reference TRBV7-2 and TRBJ2-7, is GAGVSQSPSNKVTEKGKDVELRCDPISGHTALYWYRQSLGQGLEFLIYFQGNSAPDKSGLPSDRFSAERTGGSVSTLTIQRTQQEDSAVYLCASSFPGQSYEQYFGPGTRLTVT.

CDR3: CSVDQQDLATQYF. This chain joins TRBV29-1 and TRBJ2-5; TCRdb picks TRBD1, but there is no DNA to check that call. CDR3 size: 13 residues. The V gene's germline CDR1 is SQVTM and CDR2 ANQGSEA.

CDR3 residues: CASSQVVGDTYNEQFF. The rearrangement links TRBV4-2 to TRBJ2-1; the D gene TCRdb calls, TRBD1, cannot be checked with no DNA. The CDR3 runs 16 residues. Germline lookup yields CDR1 LGHNA and CDR2 YNFKEQ.

The CDR3: CASSLVLGGTEAFF. The V gene is TRBV7-2, the J gene TRBJ1-1. Germline V gene sequence: CDR1 SGHTA, CDR2 FQGNSA. The CDR3 totals 14 residues.

This chain joins TRBV28 and TRBJ1-1; with no DNA, the TCRdb D assignment of TRBD1 cannot be verified. The CDR3 sequence is 15 residues long. Germline V CDR1 and CDR2: MDHEN, SYDVKM. The chain's CDR3 is CASSPPGGTNTEAFF.

This chain connects TRBV29-1 to TRBJ1-3. The CDR3 has 12 residues. In germline, CDR1 is SQVTM, CDR2 ANQGSEA. The CDR3 spells CSGRTQGNTIYF.

The V and J genes are TRBV28 and TRBJ2-5. The V gene's germline CDR1 is MDHEN and CDR2 SYDVKM. This CDR3 contains 13 residues. CDR3 sequence reads: CASSLGFQETQYF.

Here the CDR3 reads CASSQDGFDSYGYTF. The chain has TRBV4-3 and TRBJ1-2. Germline values: CDR1 LGHNA, CDR2 YSLEER. This CDR3 has 15 residues.

The rearrangement links TRBV4-3 to TRBJ2-1; with no DNA, the TCRdb D assignment of TRBD1 cannot be verified. Germline CDR1 is LGHNA and CDR2 is YSLEER. This CDR3 spans 15 amino acids. This CDR3 reads CASSPGESSYNEQFF.

This sequence joins TRBV24-1 and TRBJ2-2; TCRdb indicates TRBD2, and absent DNA this call remains unverified. Germline CDR1 KGHDR, CDR2 SFDVKD. This CDR3 has 12 amino acids. The CDR3 region is CATTGGPGELFF.

The gene calls are TRBV7-9 and TRBJ2-1. The germline V gene encodes CDR1 SEHNR and CDR2 FQNEAQ (reference sequence). The CDR3 has 13 amino acids. The CDR3 loop is CATDRGSYNEQFF. The entire variable domain, with the rest obtained from reference TRBV7-9 and TRBJ2-1, is as follows: DTGVSQNPRHKITKRGQNVTFRCDPISEHNRLYWYRQTLGQGPEFLTYFQNEAQLEKSRLLSDRFSAERPKGSFSTLEIQRTEQGDSAMYLCATDRGSYNEQFFGPGTRLTVL.

V is TRBV9 and J is TRBJ2-3. Germline CDR1 SGDLS, CDR2 YYNGEE. This CDR3 contains 15 residues. CDR3 region: CASSVGGQSTDTQYF.

The chain has TRBV29-1 and TRBJ2-7; TCRdb proposes TRBD2, but this gene call is untestable without DNA. The CDR3 loop spans 18 amino acids. The germline V gene encodes CDR1 SQVTM and CDR2 ANQGSEA. The CDR3 here is CSVEDTDRLAGESYEQYF.

The genes are TRBV20-1 and TRBJ2-1; TCRdb's D call, TRBD1, is unchecked because there is no DNA. The length of the CDR3 is 14 residues. Germline V CDR1 and CDR2: DFQATT, SNEGSKA (reference sequence). This chain's CDR3 is CSATTGEAYNEQFF.

The chain is built from TRBV28 and TRBJ2-5; TCRdb indicates TRBD1, and absent DNA this call remains unverified. This CDR3 region has 15 residues. Germline loops: CDR1 MDHEN, CDR2 SYDVKM. The CDR3: CASTRQGAYRETQYF.

The chain joins TRBV6-4 to TRBJ2-1. Germline V gene lookup returns CDR1 MRHNA and CDR2 SNTAGT. This CDR3 has 15 amino acids. The CDR3 region is CASSDSGSSYNVQFF.

This chain joins TRBV12-3 or TRBV12-4 and TRBJ2-3. This CDR3 has 17 amino acids. This CDR3 reads CASSARPFSRITDTQYF.

The genes are TRBV25-1 and TRBJ1-1. This CDR3 is built from 13 residues. Germline-derived CDR1 and CDR2 are MGHDK and SYGVNS. The CDR3: CASSVVGNTEAFF.

V usage is TRBV28 and J usage is TRBJ1-2; without DNA, the TCRdb call of TRBD1 cannot be checked. The CDR3 totals 14 residues. Germline CDR1 MDHEN, CDR2 SYDVKM. The CDR3 here is CASSPRGTNYGYTF.

V is TRBV7-9 and J is TRBJ2-7; as DNA is missing, the TRBD1 call by TCRdb cannot be tested. Per the germline V gene, CDR1 is SEHNR and CDR2 is FQNEAQ (reference sequence). The CDR3 is 14 residues long. The CDR3: CASSSWDRGHEQYF.

This chain connects TRBV6-4 to TRBJ2-7; the TCRdb call, TRBD2, lacks DNA for checking. Germline V lookup: CDR1 MRHNA, CDR2 SNTAGT. This CDR3 spans 13 amino acids. This CDR3 reads CARLARPVYEQYF.

The rearrangement uses TRBV6-4 and TRBJ2-3; there is no DNA to check the TCRdb D call of TRBD2. CDR3 length: 14 residues. The germline V gene has CDR1 MRHNA and CDR2 SNTAGT. The CDR3 sequence: CASSPAGDTDTQYF.

The chain links TRBV4-1 to TRBJ2-1; TCRdb's assignment of TRBD2 cannot be checked, as there is no DNA. Germline lookup yields CDR1 MGHRA and CDR2 YSYEKL. CDR3 length equals 15 residues. The CDR3 here is CASSLSGGAGDEQFF.

The chain couples TRBV7-9 to TRBJ2-5; absent DNA, TCRdb's TRBD2 call cannot be checked. Germline-derived CDR1 and CDR2 are SEHNR and FQNEAQ (reference sequence). This CDR3 region has 15 residues. CDR3: CASSPGLAGEETQYF.

The chain is built from TRBV5-1 and TRBJ2-1. Germline CDR1 is SGHRS and CDR2 is YFSETQ. The CDR3 length is 13 residues. Here the CDR3 reads CASSAVNYNEQFF.

The J gene is TRBJ1-3, the V gene TRBV6-6; with no DNA, the TCRdb D assignment of TRBD1 cannot be verified. This CDR3 has 16 residues. CDR1 and CDR2 from the germline V gene are MNHNY and SVGAGI (reference sequence). The CDR3 here is CASSPPTGATGNTIYF.